This TCR beta chain was sequenced for a study of CD8+CD57+ T cells in acquired aplastic anemia. Using genomic DNA as the template, TCR beta VDJ and CDR3 profiling was carried out. TCRdb re-called the reads through MiXCR, storing one row per CDR3 protein. The sample has around 150,000 distinct CDR3 sequences, just under 45% seen once. Regarding this clonotype: The junction departs from the called germline gene at one end, perhaps through a read error.

This CDR3 contains 14 residues. In germline, CDR1 is ENHRY, CDR2 SYGVKD. Source material: sorted CD4+, CD8+, or CD8+CD57+ T cells (not recorded which) from PBMCs. The chain is built from TRBV10-3 and TRBJ1-4; 7 positions agree with TRBD1. The sequence derives from a human donor in good health. CDR3 residues: CATSEGTVNEKLSF. CDR3 bases: TGTGCCACCAGTGAGGGGACAGTGAATGAAAAACTGTCTTTT.